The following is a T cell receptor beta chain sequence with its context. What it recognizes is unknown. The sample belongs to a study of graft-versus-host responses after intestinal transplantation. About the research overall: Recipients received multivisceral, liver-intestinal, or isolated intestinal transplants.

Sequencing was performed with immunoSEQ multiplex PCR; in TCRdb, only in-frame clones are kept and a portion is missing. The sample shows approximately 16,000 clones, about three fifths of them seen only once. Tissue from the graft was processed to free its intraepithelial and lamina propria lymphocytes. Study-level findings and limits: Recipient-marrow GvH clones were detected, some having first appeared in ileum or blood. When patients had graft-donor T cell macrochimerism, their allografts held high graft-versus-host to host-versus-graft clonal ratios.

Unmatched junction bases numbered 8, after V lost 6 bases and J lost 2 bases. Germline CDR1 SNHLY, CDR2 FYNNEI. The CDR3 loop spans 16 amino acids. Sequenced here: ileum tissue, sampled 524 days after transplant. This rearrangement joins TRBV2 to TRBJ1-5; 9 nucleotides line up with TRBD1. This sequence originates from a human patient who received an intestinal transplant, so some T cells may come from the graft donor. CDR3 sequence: CASRRTGVSGNQPQHF. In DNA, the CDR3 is TGTGCCAGCAGACGGACAGGGGTATCGGGCAATCAGCCCCAGCATTTT.